Below are 15 T cell receptor beta chains sequenced from a single sample in a study of blood T cells in healthy people across ages. Through a sample-barcoded 5' primer and a J-beta primer mix, a second PCR was run for roughly 7 to 12 cycles. One entry per CDR3 protein, called by TCRdb with MiXCR from the 5' RACE reads. This table holds more than 500,000 distinct CDR3 sequences, roughly 29% found once. The sample taken for sequencing was blood. The receptors originated from a woman aged 70-85 years in good health.

The chain combines TRBV7-3 with TRBJ1-5; D is perhaps TRBD1 (5 bases). This CDR3 comprises 20 residues. V was pared by 1 base and J by 2 bases, with 24 bases between. CDR1 is SGHTA and CDR2 is FQGTGA in the germline V gene. CDR3 region: CASSLNSPRVAGRRNQPQHF. The CDR3 coding sequence is TGTGCCAGCAGCTTAAATAGCCCCCGCGTCGCGGGGCGACGCAATCAGCCCCAGCATTTT.

Only a few counts were recorded for this clonotype. V usage is TRBV2 and J usage is TRBJ1-1, with 10 bases matching TRBD1. CDR1 is SNHLY, CDR2 FYNNEI, per germline. Trimming removed 7 bases from V and 2 bases from J; junction bases left unmatched: 4. This CDR3 is built from 14 residues. CDR3 loop: CASNGDRGNTEAFF. CDR3 sequence (DNA): TGTGCCAGCAATGGGGACAGGGGCAACACTGAAGCTTTCTTT.

This clonotype was observed a handful of times. This rearrangement joins TRBV30 to TRBJ1-4; 10 positions agree with TRBD1. Germline-derived CDR1 and CDR2 are GTSNPN and SVGIG (reference sequence). J gave up 7 bases and V 7 bases, and 9 bases lay outside the gene matches. The CDR3 consists of 14 residues. The CDR3, as DNA: TGTGCCTCGGAAAAGGACAGGGGGAGTGAAAAACTGTTTTTT. This encodes CASEKDRGSEKLFF.

The sample holds a few counts of this clonotype. The CDR3 ends on some other residue instead of the conserved phenylalanine or tryptophan, so this is likely a read error. This chain uses TRBV7-2 with TRBJ1-2; D possibly corresponds to TRBD1 (5 bases). There are 14 residues in the CDR3. Germline V gene lookup returns CDR1 SGHTA and CDR2 FQGNSA. Between the trimmed V and J ends, which lost 7 bases and 4 bases, there was a span of 16 bases. This CDR3 reads CASTLIGDFYGYTL. In DNA, the CDR3 is TGTGCCAGCACCCTTATAGGGGATTTCTATGGCTACACCCTC.

V is TRBV6-2 or TRBV6-3 and J is TRBJ1-6; 10 nucleotides match TRBD1. Germline-derived CDR1 and CDR2 are MNHEY and SVGEGT. The CDR3 spans 21 residues. J gave up 6 bases and V 2 bases, and 19 bases lay outside the gene matches. The CDR3 reads CASSYPTGTGVGPAFNSPLHF. CDR3 in DNA: TGTGCCAGCAGTTACCCAACCGGGACAGGGGTTGGTCCGGCGTTTAATTCACCCCTCCACTTT.

The chain employs TRBV4-3 and TRBJ2-3, with D unclear. Germline CDR1 is LGHNA and CDR2 is YSLEER. The CDR3 spans 13 residues. V lost 4 bases and J 2 bases, leaving 7 bases between the germline ends. CDR3 coding DNA: TGCGCCAGCAGCCCTCATTCCACAGATACGCAGTATTTT. Protein product: CASSPHSTDTQYF.

This clonotype was recorded once. The chain uses TRBV4-1 and TRBJ2-3; 10 bases agree with TRBD1. CDR1 and CDR2 from the germline V gene are MGHRA and YSYEKL. J gave up 11 bases and V 4 bases, and 0 bases lay outside the gene matches. The CDR3 spans 11 residues. CDR3 loop: CASSRDRGQYF. In DNA form, the CDR3 reads TGCGCCAGCAGCCGGGACAGGGGGCAGTATTTT.

This clonotype was observed a few times. V usage is TRBV19 and J usage is TRBJ2-3, with D uncertain. The germline V gene encodes CDR1 LNHDA and CDR2 SQIVND (reference sequence). This CDR3 contains 13 residues. V dropped 10 bases and J dropped 2 bases, with 13 bases sitting between them. The CDR3 DNA reads as TGTGCCACTTCGGTCGATTCCACAGATACGCAGTATTTT. Amino acid sequence: CATSVDSTDTQYF.

Concerning this clonotype itself: This may stem from a read error, because a much larger clone lies one nucleotide away. V gene TRBV10-3 combines with J gene TRBJ1-1; D not resolved. Between the trimmed V and J ends, which lost 3 bases and 12 bases, there was a span of 17 bases. CDR3 size: 13 residues. From germline, CDR1 is ENHRY and CDR2 SYGVKD. The CDR3 bases are TGTGCCATCAGTGAATTAAAGGACCGAGAAACTTTCTTT. It yields the protein CAISELKDRETFF.

V gene TRBV25-1 combines with J gene TRBJ2-3, with D perhaps TRBD2 (5 bases). CDR1 is MGHDK and CDR2 is SYGVNS in the germline V gene. V was cut by 3 bases and J by 7 bases, with 17 bases left in between. The CDR3 runs 15 residues. The chain's CDR3 is CASSDSGSRVNTQYF. The DNA of the CDR3 is TGTGCCAGCAGTGACTCGGGGTCCCGAGTGAATACGCAGTATTTT.

V and J are TRBV27 and TRBJ2-3; D gene uncertain. The ends were cut back, 3 bases at V and 4 bases at J, with 14 bases in the middle. Germline CDR1 and CDR2: MNHEY and SMNVEV (reference sequence). The CDR3 is 15 residues long. The CDR3 reads CASSFLDGVPDTQYF. The CDR3 DNA reads as TGTGCCAGCAGTTTTTTAGATGGTGTCCCAGATACGCAGTATTTT.

This clonotype was seen a handful of times. J is TRBJ2-5 and V is TRBV5-1; D possibly corresponds to TRBD1 (6 bases). Germline V lookup: CDR1 SGHRS, CDR2 YFSETQ. V was shortened by 3 bases and J by 3 bases, with 12 bases between the two germline ends. This CDR3 has 14 residues. CDR3 coding DNA: TGCGCCAGCAGCTACATAGGGGGAAAAGAGACCCAGTACTTC. It translates to CASSYIGGKETQYF.

As regards this clonotype: This sequence may be a read error, since a much larger clone differs from it by one base. The chain uses TRBV11-1 and TRBJ2-5; D is tentatively TRBD1 or TRBD2 (6 bases each). The ends were cut back, 3 bases at V and 4 bases at J, with 33 bases in the middle. The CDR3 runs 21 residues. Germline-derived CDR1 and CDR2 are SGHAT and FQDESV (reference sequence). The CDR3 DNA reads as TGTGCCAGCAGCTTGGTCACATCCTCCGGAGAGGGGGGCTTTATAGGAGAGACCCAGTACTTC. Translating it yields CASSLVTSSGEGGFIGETQYF.

This clonotype was observed at least ten times. V usage is TRBV5-1 and J usage is TRBJ2-5; TRBD2 matches at 11 bases. This CDR3 comprises 17 residues. Germline V gene lookup returns CDR1 SGHRS and CDR2 YFSETQ. After removal of 1 base from V and 2 bases from J, the junction contained 7 bases not matched to a gene. This CDR3 is CASSLTTSSGRQETQYF. In DNA form, the CDR3 reads TGCGCCAGCAGCTTGACTACCTCTAGCGGGAGGCAAGAGACCCAGTACTTC.

The chain combines TRBV20-1 with TRBJ2-4; TRBD1 matches at 7 bases. Trimming removed 6 bases from V and 9 bases from J; junction bases left unmatched: 5. The CDR3 is 11 amino acids. Germline V lookup: CDR1 DFQATT, CDR2 SNEGSKA (reference sequence). CDR3 in DNA: TGCAGTGCAGCAGGGGGTCGCATTCAGTACTTC. This gives the protein CSAAGGRIQYF.